Only a few counts were recorded for the clone carrying this T cell receptor beta chain. The antigen is unknown. The sample belongs to a study of cytomegalovirus exposure and HLA in healthy donors. Study-wide results and limits: Later analysis suggested most CMV-associated TCR beta chains were HLA-restricted.

CDR1 is SGDLS, CDR2 YYNGEE, per germline. The CDR3 loop spans 15 amino acids. V shed 0 bases and J 5 bases; nucleotides not matched to a gene: 7. The PCR used 60 Vbeta and 13 Jbeta primers. Generated by immunoSEQ multiplex PCR, the TCRdb table keeps only in-frame clones and is missing some. The sample shows some 120,000 clones, 60% to 85% of them seen only once. This TCR derives from a man aged 30 to 39 in good health and CMV-seronegative. Sequenced: PBMCs. V and J are TRBV9 and TRBJ1-2, with TRBD1 identical over 7 bases. CDR3 protein: CASSVEIGGGYGYTF. The CDR3 nucleotides read TGTGCCAGCAGCGTAGAGATAGGGGGCGGTTATGGCTACACCTTC.